The T cell receptor (beta chain) under discussion was sequenced for a study of T cell responses to AZD1222 COVID-19 vaccine. Here immunoSEQ multiplex PCR was the method, and the copy in TCRdb shows in-frame clones only, minus some. The sample has some 190,000 clones, approximately 92% seen once; the top ten hold 1% to 1.5%. Trimming cost V 2 bases and J 0 bases, with 11 bases left between them. The CDR3 is 16 residues long. Per germline, CDR1 SSHAT and CDR2 FNYEAQ (reference sequence). The specimen was peripheral blood, collected on day 0 of AZD1222 vaccination. This clonotype originated in an adult in good health. This rearrangement joins TRBV7-7 to TRBJ1-3; maybe TRBD1 (5 bases). The CDR3 spells CASSLRDRRSGNTIYF. The CDR3 DNA is TGTGCCAGCAGCTTACGCGACAGACGCTCTGGAAACACCATATATTTT.